This paragraph reports one T cell receptor beta chain. CD4+ cells were split into CD45RA+ naive and CD45RA-negative memory subsets. The record originates from a study of shared clonotypes between healthy human individuals. Libraries were prepared by immunoSEQ multiplex PCR; TCRdb keeps only in-frame clonotypes and omits some of them. Here the sample spans about a million clones, more than 65% being singletons. Trimming cost V 6 bases and J 9 bases, with 12 bases left between them. The length of the CDR3 is 12 residues. CDR1 and CDR2 (germline): MNHEY, SMNVEV (reference sequence). This chain links TRBV27 with TRBJ1-5, with a weak D call TRBD1 (6 bases). The sequencing sample was made of memory CD4+ T cells sorted from blood. Subset given: CD45RA-negative fraction. The sequence was obtained from a man aged 18-30 years in good health. Written as DNA, the CDR3 is TGTGCCAGCAGCCCCCAGGGGTGGCCCCAGCATTTT. The encoded protein is CASSPQGWPQHF.